This T cell receptor beta chain was captured by sequencing in a study of vaccination and CD4 T cells after COVID-19. The wider study: Sampling that followed vaccination took place a median approximately 79 days after dose two, within a range of 14 to 241. Study outcomes and limitations: Analysis of convalescent patients found that 304 of 307 vaccine-specific clones were spike mono-reactive.

Treatment here: approximately 11-day PBMC culture with coronavirus spike peptide pools or control peptides (ViraFEST assay). Looked up from germline, CDR1 is DFQATT and CDR2 is SNEGSKA (reference sequence). The CDR3 totals 15 residues. Comments on this clonotype: As yet, its antigen is unknown.

An Oncomine TCR Beta short-read assay was used to sequence the DNA from cultured CD4+ T cells. Scientists extracted genomic DNA from CD4+ T cells grown in culture. TCRdb itself ran the PCR reads through MiXCR, one entry per CDR3 protein. The repertoire holds 12,000 or so distinct CDR3 sequences, with roughly 60% as singletons. The clonotype comes from a human donor who had recovered from COVID-19. The sequencing sample was made of CD4+ T cells from blood, cultured in vitro. The chain links TRBV20-1 to TRBJ2-1; TRBD2 agrees at 7 bases. TRBJ2-7 explains the end of the DNA better; the J call may be wrong. The CDR3 sequence is CSARGLSSGLSEQYF. The DNA of the CDR3 is TGCAGTGCTAGAGGCCTTAGTAGCGGGCTATCCGAGCAGTACTTC.